This record looks at one T cell receptor beta chain sequence and its context. This entry is derived from a study of OX40 agonist ivuxolimab in advanced cancers. Data came from immunoSEQ multiplex PCR; TCRdb stores just in-frame clones and leaves some out. The sample gives approximately 70,000 clones, approximately 80% of which show up once; approximately 1% is in the top ten. The receptor was isolated from an adult with an advanced solid tumor such as melanoma, head and neck, liver or kidney cancer. The source was CD4+ or CD8+ T cells sorted from blood, collected in a trial of the OX40 agonist ivuxolimab.

In DNA form, the CDR3 reads TGTGCCAGCAGCTCTCAAGGGAGGAGCTCCTACAATGAGCAGTTCTTC. Translating gives CASSSQGRSSYNEQFF. The chain couples TRBV11-2 to TRBJ2-1; weak D call: TRBD2 (6 bases). The CDR3 is 16 amino acids. V lost 4 bases and J 0 bases, leaving 13 bases between the germline ends. From germline, CDR1 is SGHAT and CDR2 FQNNGV.